One and the same sample provided the 2 T cell receptor beta chains below, sequenced in a study of cytomegalovirus exposure and HLA in healthy donors. PCR was performed using 60 Vbeta and 13 Jbeta primers. TCRdb's copy holds only in-frame clones and misses some; the assay was immunoSEQ multiplex PCR. Found here are 100,000 to 150,000 clones, 60% to 80% of them singletons; the top ten hold about 4.9%. Sequenced: PBMCs. These receptors originate from a man in his fifties in good health and CMV-seropositive.

V is TRBV5-4 and J is TRBJ2-5, with TRBD1 matching over 8 bases. Germline V CDR1 and CDR2: SGHNT, YYREEE (reference sequence). The CDR3 spans 14 residues. The V segment lost 4 bases and the J segment 2 bases; nucleotides outside the gene matches: 4. The CDR3 nucleotides read TGTGCCAGCAGCCTGGGGACAGGACAAGAGACCCAGTACTTC. Translated, it gives CASSLGTGQETQYF.

The rearrangement links TRBV2 to TRBJ2-4; tentative D call: TRBD1 (7 bases). V dropped 5 bases and J dropped 0 bases, with 17 bases sitting between them. The V gene's germline CDR1 is SNHLY and CDR2 FYNNEI. CDR3 length: 17 residues. The DNA for the CDR3 is TGTGCCAGCAGTATTTACGGAGGGGGCCTAGCCAAAAACATTCAGTACTTC. Translating it yields CASSIYGGGLAKNIQYF. The full variable domain, in which reference TRBV2 and TRBJ2-4 provide the parts outside the CDR3, is EPEVTQTPSHQVTQMGQEVILRCVPISNHLYFYWYRQILGQKVEFLVSFYNNEISEKSEIFDDQFSVERPDGSNFTLKIRSTKLEDSAMYFCASSIYGGGLAKNIQYFGAGTRLSVL.